The 7 T cell receptor beta chains in this list originate from one sample, sequenced in a study of T cell responses to AZD1222 COVID-19 vaccine. The data were produced by immunoSEQ multiplex PCR, yet TCRdb's version contains in-frame clones alone and is incomplete. The profile shows more than 100,000 clones, roughly 93% of them singletons. Specimen: peripheral blood, collected on day 0 of AZD1222 vaccination. The receptor source for this set is an adult in good health.

The chain carries TRBV5-4 and TRBJ1-2; 8 nucleotides agree with TRBD1. J gave up 3 bases and V 0 bases, and 7 bases lay outside the gene matches. CDR1 is SGHNT and CDR2 is YYREEE in the germline V gene (reference sequence). CDR3 size: 16 residues. For the CDR3, the DNA is TGTGCCAGCAGCTTGGGGACAGGGAAAAGGGACTATGGCTACACCTTC. Amino acid sequence: CASSLGTGKRDYGYTF.

This clone appeared a single time. The chain couples TRBV18 to TRBJ1-2; D gene unclear. CDR3 length: 13 amino acids. The germline V gene has CDR1 KGHSH and CDR2 LQKENI. V lost 4 bases to trimming and J lost 5 bases, with 11 bases between them. CDR3 protein: CASSRDQRYGYTF. For the CDR3, the DNA is TGTGCCAGCTCACGGGATCAGCGATATGGCTACACCTTC. The full variable domain, with the rest looked up from reference TRBV18 and TRBJ1-2, is NAGVMQNPRHLVRRRGQEARLRCSPMKGHSHVYWYRQLPEEGLKFMVYLQKENIIDESGMPKERFSAEFPKEGPSILRIQQVVRGDSAAYFCASSRDQRYGYTFGSGTRLTVV.

This clone was detected only once. The chain links TRBV3-1 (or the pseudogene TRBV3-2) to TRBJ2-7, with 8 bases lining up with TRBD1. CDR3 length: 19 amino acids. Per germline, CDR1 LGHDT and CDR2 YNNKEL (reference sequence). Trimming at V came to 0 bases and at J to 1 base, leaving 14 bases not matched to a gene. The CDR3 sequence is CASSQDLPLRTGLSYEQYV. CDR3 sequence (DNA): TGTGCCAGCAGCCAAGATCTCCCTTTACGGACAGGGCTTTCCTACGAGCAGTACGTC.

The V and J genes are TRBV19 and TRBJ1-5, with a possible D match to TRBD1 (5 bases). Germline CDR1 is LNHDA and CDR2 is SQIVND (reference sequence). The CDR3 contains 16 residues. V lost 5 bases to trimming and J lost 7 bases, with 21 bases between them. DNA of the CDR3: TGTGCCAGTAGTCCTGGGACTCCCACGGGGGAACAGCCCCAGCATTTT. It is translated as CASSPGTPTGEQPQHF.

This clone was seen a single time. This sequence joins TRBV5-1 and TRBJ1-2, with D possibly TRBD1 on 6 matching bases. V lost 0 bases, J lost 7 bases, and 13 bases lay in between. The germline CDR1 and CDR2 sequences are SGHRS and YFSETQ. CDR3 length equals 14 residues. CDR3 in DNA: TGCGCCAGCAGCTTGGTGGCAGCCAGGGGTGGCTACACCTTC. The encoded protein is CASSLVAARGGYTF.

CDR3 sequence (DNA): TGCGCCAGCAGCCAAGAAGGTGGGACAGGTGATGGCTACACCTTC. Translated: CASSQEGGTGDGYTF. The chain joins TRBV4-1 to TRBJ1-2; 8 positions match TRBD1. The V gene end was trimmed by 0 bases and the J gene end by 6 bases; junction bases not matched to a gene: 6. This CDR3 region has 15 residues. Germline values: CDR1 MGHRA, CDR2 YSYEKL.

The count of this clone is one. One end of the junction is discordant with germline, which a read error may explain. The CDR3 DNA reads TGTGCTAGCAGCTTGGGTGGCCACCTCGGGAATGAGCAGTTCTTC. Its translation: CASSLGGHLGNEQFF. The chain joins TRBV7-7 to TRBJ2-1; D is ambiguous. Germline V gene lookup returns CDR1 SSHAT and CDR2 FNYEAQ (reference sequence). The CDR3 extends over 15 amino acids.